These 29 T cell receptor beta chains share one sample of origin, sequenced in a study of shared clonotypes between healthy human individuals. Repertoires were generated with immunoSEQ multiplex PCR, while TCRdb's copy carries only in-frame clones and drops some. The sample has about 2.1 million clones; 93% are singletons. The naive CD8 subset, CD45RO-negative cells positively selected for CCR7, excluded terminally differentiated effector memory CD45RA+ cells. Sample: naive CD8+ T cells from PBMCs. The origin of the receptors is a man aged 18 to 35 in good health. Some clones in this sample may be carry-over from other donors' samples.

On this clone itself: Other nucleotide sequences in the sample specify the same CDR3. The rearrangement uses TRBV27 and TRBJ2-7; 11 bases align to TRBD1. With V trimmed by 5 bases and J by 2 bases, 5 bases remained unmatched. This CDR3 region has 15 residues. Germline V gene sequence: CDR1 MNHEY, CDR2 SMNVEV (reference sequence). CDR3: CASSPRDRGTYEQYF. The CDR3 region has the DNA TGTGCCAGCAGTCCACGGGACAGGGGGACCTACGAGCAGTACTTC.

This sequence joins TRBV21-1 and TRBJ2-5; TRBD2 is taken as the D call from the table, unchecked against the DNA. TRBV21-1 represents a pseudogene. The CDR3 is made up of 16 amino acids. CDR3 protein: CASSKVCKAGVETQYF. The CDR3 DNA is TGTGCCAGCAGCAAAGTTTGTAAGGCGGGGGTGGAGACCCAGTACTTC.

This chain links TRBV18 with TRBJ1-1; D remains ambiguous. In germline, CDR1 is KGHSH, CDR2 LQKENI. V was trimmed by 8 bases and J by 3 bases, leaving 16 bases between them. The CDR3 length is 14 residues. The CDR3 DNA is TGTGCCAGCGAGAGAGGAGAGGTGTACACTGAAGCTTTCTTT. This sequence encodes CASERGEVYTEAFF.

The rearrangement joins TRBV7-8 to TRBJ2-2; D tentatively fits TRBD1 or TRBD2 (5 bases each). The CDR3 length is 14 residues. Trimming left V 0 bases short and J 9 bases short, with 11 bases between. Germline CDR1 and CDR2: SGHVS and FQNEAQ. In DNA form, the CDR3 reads TGTGCCAGCAGCTTAGCGGGGGTAGCGCGGGAGCTGTTTTTT. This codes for CASSLAGVARELFF.

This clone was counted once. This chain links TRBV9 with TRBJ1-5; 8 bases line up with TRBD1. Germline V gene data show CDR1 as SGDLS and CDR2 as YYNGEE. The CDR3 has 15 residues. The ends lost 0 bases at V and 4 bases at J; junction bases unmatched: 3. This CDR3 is CASSVGGQANQPQHF. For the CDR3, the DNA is TGTGCCAGCAGCGTAGGGGGACAGGCAAATCAGCCCCAGCATTTT.

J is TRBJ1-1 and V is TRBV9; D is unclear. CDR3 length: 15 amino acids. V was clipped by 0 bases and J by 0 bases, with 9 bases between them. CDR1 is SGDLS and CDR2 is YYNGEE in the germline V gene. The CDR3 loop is CASSVGQALNTEAFF. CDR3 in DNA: TGTGCCAGCAGCGTAGGCCAGGCATTGAACACTGAAGCTTTCTTT.

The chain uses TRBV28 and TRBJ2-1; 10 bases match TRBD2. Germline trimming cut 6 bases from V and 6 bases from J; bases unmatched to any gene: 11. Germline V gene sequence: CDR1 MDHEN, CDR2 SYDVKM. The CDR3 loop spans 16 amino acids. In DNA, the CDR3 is TGTGCCAGCAGGCCGCCCGGGACTAGCGCTAGCAATGAGCAGTTCTTC. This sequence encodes CASRPPGTSASNEQFF. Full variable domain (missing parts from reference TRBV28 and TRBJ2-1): DVKVTQSSRYLVKRTGEKVFLECVQDMDHENMFWYRQDPGLGLRLIYFSYDVKMKEKGDIPEGYSVSREKKERFSLILESASTNQTSMYLCASRPPGTSASNEQFFGPGTRLTVL.

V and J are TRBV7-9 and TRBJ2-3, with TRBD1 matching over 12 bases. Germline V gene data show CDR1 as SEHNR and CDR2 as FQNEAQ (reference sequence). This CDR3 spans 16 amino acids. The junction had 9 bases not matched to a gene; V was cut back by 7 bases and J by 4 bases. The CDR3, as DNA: TGTGCCAGCATCCGAGTAGGGACAGGGGGCGCAGATACGCAGTATTTT. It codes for CASIRVGTGGADTQYF.

This CDR3 is CASMGRDRGETQYF. DNA of the CDR3: TGTGCCAGCATGGGCCGGGACAGGGGAGAGACCCAGTACTTC. The chain recombines TRBV2 with TRBJ2-5; TRBD1 matches at 10 bases. Per the germline V gene, CDR1 is SNHLY and CDR2 is FYNNEI. CDR3 length equals 14 residues. Unmatched junction bases numbered 6, after V lost 7 bases and J lost 4 bases.

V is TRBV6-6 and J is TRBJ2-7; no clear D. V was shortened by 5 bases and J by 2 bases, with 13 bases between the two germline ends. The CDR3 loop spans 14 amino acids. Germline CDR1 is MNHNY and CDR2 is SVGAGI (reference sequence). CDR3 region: CASSPDRTTYEQYF. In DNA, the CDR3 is TGTGCCAGCAGTCCCGACCGGACCACCTACGAGCAGTACTTC.

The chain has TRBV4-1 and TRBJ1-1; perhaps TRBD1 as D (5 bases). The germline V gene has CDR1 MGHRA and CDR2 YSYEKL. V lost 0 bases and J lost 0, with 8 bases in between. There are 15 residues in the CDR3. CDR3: CASSQERQLNTEAFF. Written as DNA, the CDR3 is TGCGCCAGCAGCCAAGAGCGACAGCTGAACACTGAAGCTTTCTTT.

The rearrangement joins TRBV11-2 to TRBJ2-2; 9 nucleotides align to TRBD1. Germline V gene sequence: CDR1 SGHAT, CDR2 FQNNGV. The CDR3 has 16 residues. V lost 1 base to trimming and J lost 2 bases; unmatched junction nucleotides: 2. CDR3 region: CASSLGQGVNTGELFF. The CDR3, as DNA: TGTGCCAGCAGCTTAGGACAGGGGGTCAACACCGGGGAGCTGTTTTTT.

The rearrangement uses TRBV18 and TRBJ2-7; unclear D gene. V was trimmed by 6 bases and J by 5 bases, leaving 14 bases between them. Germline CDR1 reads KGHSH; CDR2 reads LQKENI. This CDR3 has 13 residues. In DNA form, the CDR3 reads TGTGCCAGCTCTACTCACCGGGCCGACGAGCAGTACTTC. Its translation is CASSTHRADEQYF.

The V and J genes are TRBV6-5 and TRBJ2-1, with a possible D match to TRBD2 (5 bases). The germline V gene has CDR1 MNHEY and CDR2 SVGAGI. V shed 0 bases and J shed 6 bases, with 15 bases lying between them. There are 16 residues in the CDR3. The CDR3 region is CASSYSNQRNFNEQFF. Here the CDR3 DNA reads TGTGCCAGCAGTTACTCGAACCAGCGGAACTTCAATGAGCAGTTCTTC.

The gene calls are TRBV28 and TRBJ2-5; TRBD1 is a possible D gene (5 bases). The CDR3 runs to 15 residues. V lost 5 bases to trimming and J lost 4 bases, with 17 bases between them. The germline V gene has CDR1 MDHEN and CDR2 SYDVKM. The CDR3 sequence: CASSRQGATLETQYF. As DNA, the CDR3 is TGTGCCAGCAGTAGACAAGGGGCCACCCTAGAGACCCAGTACTTC.

Here the CDR3 reads CASSLVLAGVVKSPHETQYF. DNA of the CDR3: TGTGCCAGCAGCTTGGTTTTGGCGGGAGTCGTTAAATCCCCCCACGAGACCCAGTACTTC. The V gene is TRBV7-8, the J gene TRBJ2-5, with 7 bases aligning to TRBD2. This CDR3 is built from 20 residues. V gave up 3 bases and J gave up 5 bases; unmatched junction bases: 24. Germline assignment: CDR1 SGHVS and CDR2 FQNEAQ. The full variable domain, rest sourced from reference TRBV7-8 and TRBJ2-5, is GAGVSQSPRYKVAKRGQDVALRCDPISGHVSLFWYQQALGQGPEFLTYFQNEAQLDKSGLPSDRFFAERPEGSVSTLKIQRTQQEDSAVYLCASSLVLAGVVKSPHETQYFGPGTRLLVL.

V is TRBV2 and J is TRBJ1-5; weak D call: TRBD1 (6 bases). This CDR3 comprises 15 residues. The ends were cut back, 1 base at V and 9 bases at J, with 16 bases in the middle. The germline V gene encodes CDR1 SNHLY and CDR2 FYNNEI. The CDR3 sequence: CASSEGQGLGAPQHF. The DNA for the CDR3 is TGTGCCAGCAGTGAAGGGCAGGGGCTCGGGGCGCCCCAGCATTTT.

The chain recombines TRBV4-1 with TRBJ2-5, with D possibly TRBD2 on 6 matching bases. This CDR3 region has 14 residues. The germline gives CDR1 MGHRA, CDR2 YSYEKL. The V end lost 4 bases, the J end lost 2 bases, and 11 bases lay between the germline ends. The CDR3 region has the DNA TGCGCCAGCAGCCTACGGGGGAGTCAAGAGACCCAGTACTTC. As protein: CASSLRGSQETQYF.

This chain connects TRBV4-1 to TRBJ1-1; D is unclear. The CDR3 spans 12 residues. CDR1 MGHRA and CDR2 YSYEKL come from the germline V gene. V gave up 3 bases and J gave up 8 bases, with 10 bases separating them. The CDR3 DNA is TGCGCCAGCAGCCATATACGAGGAGAAGCTTTCTTT. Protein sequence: CASSHIRGEAFF.

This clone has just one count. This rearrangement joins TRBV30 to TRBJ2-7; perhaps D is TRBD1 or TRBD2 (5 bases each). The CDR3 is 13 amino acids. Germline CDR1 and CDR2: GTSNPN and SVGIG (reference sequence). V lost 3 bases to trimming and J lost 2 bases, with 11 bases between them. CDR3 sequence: CAWSGDVTYEQYF. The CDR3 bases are TGTGCCTGGAGCGGGGACGTGACCTACGAGCAGTACTTC.

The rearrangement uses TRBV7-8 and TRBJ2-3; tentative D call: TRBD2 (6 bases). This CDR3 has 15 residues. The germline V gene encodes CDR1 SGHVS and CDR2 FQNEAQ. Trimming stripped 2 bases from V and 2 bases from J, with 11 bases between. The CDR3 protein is CASSLFREITDTQYF. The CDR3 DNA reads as TGTGCCAGCAGCTTATTCCGGGAGATCACAGATACGCAGTATTTT.

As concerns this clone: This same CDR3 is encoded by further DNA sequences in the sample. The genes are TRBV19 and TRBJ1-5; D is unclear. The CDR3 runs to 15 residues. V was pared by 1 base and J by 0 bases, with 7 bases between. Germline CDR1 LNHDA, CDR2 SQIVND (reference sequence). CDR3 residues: CASSIVPYSNQPQHF. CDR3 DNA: TGTGCCAGTAGTATAGTCCCCTATAGCAATCAGCCCCAGCATTTT.

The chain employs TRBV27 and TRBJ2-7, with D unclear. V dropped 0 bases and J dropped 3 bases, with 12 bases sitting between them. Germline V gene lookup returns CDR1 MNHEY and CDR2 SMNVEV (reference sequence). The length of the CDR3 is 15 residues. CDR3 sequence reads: CASSLSLGFGYEQYF. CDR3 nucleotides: TGTGCCAGCAGTTTATCGTTGGGTTTCGGCTACGAGCAGTACTTC.

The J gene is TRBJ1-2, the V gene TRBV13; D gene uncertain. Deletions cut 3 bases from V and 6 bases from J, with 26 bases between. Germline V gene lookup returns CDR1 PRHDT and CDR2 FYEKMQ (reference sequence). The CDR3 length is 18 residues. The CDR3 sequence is CASSFFSTGMIQSDGYTF. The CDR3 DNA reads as TGTGCCAGCAGCTTTTTTTCTACGGGGATGATACAGTCGGATGGCTACACCTTC.

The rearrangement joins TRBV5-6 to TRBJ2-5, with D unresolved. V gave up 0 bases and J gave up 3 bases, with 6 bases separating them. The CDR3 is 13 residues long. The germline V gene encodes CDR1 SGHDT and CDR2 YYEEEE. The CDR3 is CASSLVQEETQYF. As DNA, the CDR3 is TGTGCCAGCAGCTTGGTGCAAGAAGAGACCCAGTACTTC.

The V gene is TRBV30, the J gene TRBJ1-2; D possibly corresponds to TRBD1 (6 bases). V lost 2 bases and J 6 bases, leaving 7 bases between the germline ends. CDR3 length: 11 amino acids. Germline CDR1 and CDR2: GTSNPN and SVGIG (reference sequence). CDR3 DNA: TGTGCCTGGAGTCAGGGGAATGGCTACACCTTC. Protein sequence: CAWSQGNGYTF.

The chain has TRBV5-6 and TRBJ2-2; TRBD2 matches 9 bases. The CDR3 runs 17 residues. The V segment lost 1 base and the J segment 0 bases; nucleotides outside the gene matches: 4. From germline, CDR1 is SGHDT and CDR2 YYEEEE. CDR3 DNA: TGTGCCAGCAGCTTGTTGACTAGCGGAGCGAACACCGGGGAGCTGTTTTTT. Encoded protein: CASSLLTSGANTGELFF.

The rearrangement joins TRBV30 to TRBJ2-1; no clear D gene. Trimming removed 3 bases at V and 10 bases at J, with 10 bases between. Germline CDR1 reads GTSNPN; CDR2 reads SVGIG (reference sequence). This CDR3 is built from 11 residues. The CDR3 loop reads CAWRLLREQFF. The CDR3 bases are TGTGCCTGGAGGCTCCTGCGAGAGCAGTTCTTC.

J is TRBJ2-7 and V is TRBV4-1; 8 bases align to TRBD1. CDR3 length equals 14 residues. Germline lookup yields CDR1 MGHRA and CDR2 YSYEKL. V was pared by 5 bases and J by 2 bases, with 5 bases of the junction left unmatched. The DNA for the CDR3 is TGCGCCAGCAGCACCCGGACAGGGACCTACGAGCAGTACTTC. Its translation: CASSTRTGTYEQYF.